A selection of T cell receptor beta chains follows, all from one sample in a study of T-cell memory formation after mild COVID-19. TCRdb reanalysed the 5' RACE reads using MiXCR and keeps one entry per CDR3 protein. Of 92,000 or so distinct CDR3 sequences listed, approximately 13% were seen once; the top ten hold approximately 26%. The sequenced material came from PBMCs or a T cell subset sorted from them (not recorded which). The source of these receptors is an adult woman who had mild COVID-19 (a few samples of this study predate the infection). Cell type and time point are not known. CDR3s include the opening cysteine and the closing phenylalanine or tryptophan. Each record gives: J gene, V gene, D gene, clone size, CDR3 DNA, CDR3 protein. The D gene is left open where the match is weak. Rows give clone size only sometimes, using once, few, many, or a class for an expanded clone.

J: TRBJ1-1
V: TRBV7-9
D: -
size: few
DNA: TGTGCCAGCAGCTTAGGTGCGCGGGCCCAACCTGAAGCTTTCTTT
CDR3: CASSLGARAQPEAFF

J: TRBJ2-3
V: TRBV4-1
D: -
size: -
DNA: TGCGCCAGCAGCCAAGCTACAGGGTACACAGATACGCAGTATTTT
CDR3: CASSQATGYTDTQYF

J: TRBJ1-2
V: TRBV7-6
D: -
size: -
DNA: TGTGCCAGCAGCTTAGGAACAGGCAATGGCTACACCTTC
CDR3: CASSLGTGNGYTF

J: TRBJ2-7
V: TRBV27
D: -
size: -
DNA: TGTGCCAGCAGCCCACGGGGAGGGGGATCCTACGAGCAGTACTTC
CDR3: CASSPRGGGSYEQYF

J: TRBJ2-1
V: TRBV15
D: TRBD2
size: few
DNA: TGTGCCACCAGCAGCGGCGGGAGGGCCATCTATGAGCAGTTCTTC
CDR3: CATSSGGRAIYEQFF

J: TRBJ2-3
V: TRBV7-9
D: TRBD2
size: -
DNA: TGTGCCAGCAGCGTCCTCGGGGGGAGCACAGATACGCAGTATTTT
CDR3: CASSVLGGSTDTQYF

J: TRBJ1-2
V: TRBV7-9
D: TRBD1
size: few
DNA: TGTGCCAGCAGCTTATCGTTCAGGGGGTCGTATGGCTACACCTTC
CDR3: CASSLSFRGSYGYTF

J: TRBJ1-1
V: TRBV7-2
D: TRBD1
size: -
DNA: TGTGCCAGCAGCGCCGATGTCCAGGGGGCTGGTTACACTGAAGCTTTCTTT
CDR3: CASSADVQGAGYTEAFF

J: TRBJ2-7
V: TRBV13
D: -
size: many
DNA: TGTGCCAGCAGCTTAGGTCCCTTCCGGGTGAGACTCGACGAGCAGTACTTC
CDR3: CASSLGPFRVRLDEQYF

J: TRBJ2-7
V: TRBV12-3/TRBV12-4
D: -
size: -
DNA: TGTGCCAGCAGTTTATGGGGTCCTTTCTACGAGCAGTACTTC
CDR3: CASSLWGPFYEQYF

J: TRBJ2-7
V: TRBV20-1
D: TRBD2
size: -
DNA: TGCAGTGCTAGAGATGGAACTAGCGGGAGGTACGAGCAGTACTTC
CDR3: CSARDGTSGRYEQYF

J: TRBJ1-2
V: TRBV20-1
D: TRBD1
size: -
DNA: TGCAGTGCTAGGACGCTTTCCGGGACAGGAAACTATGGCTACACCTTC
CDR3: CSARTLSGTGNYGYTF

J: TRBJ1-2
V: TRBV6-1
D: -
size: -
DNA: TGTGCCAGCAGTGAAACCCCCGGGGAGGGGGATGGCTACACCTTC
CDR3: CASSETPGEGDGYTF

J: TRBJ1-2
V: TRBV7-2
D: TRBD1
size: -
DNA: TGTGCAACAATGGCAGGGGGCTATGGCTACACCTTC
CDR3: CATMAGGYGYTF

J: TRBJ2-2
V: TRBV12-3/TRBV12-4
D: TRBD1
size: -
DNA: TGTGCCAGCAGCCCCGGGACAGCTAGGAACACCGGGGAGCTGTTTTTT
CDR3: CASSPGTARNTGELFF

J: TRBJ1-1
V: TRBV24-1
D: -
size: -
DNA: TGTGCCACCAGTGAAGGCCCGGGACACACTGAAGCTTTCTTT
CDR3: CATSEGPGHTEAFF

J: TRBJ2-1
V: TRBV7-9
D: -
size: few
DNA: TGTGCCAGCAGCGACATCCTGTCGGACAATGAGCAGTTCTTC
CDR3: CASSDILSDNEQFF

J: TRBJ2-5
V: TRBV6-5
D: -
size: -
DNA: TGTGCCAGCAGTTACAGGGACCGCCTTGAGACCCAGTACTTC
CDR3: CASSYRDRLETQYF

J: TRBJ2-1
V: TRBV29-1
D: -
size: many
DNA: TGCAGCGTTGTGGCGGCCACAGCCTACAATGAGCAGTTCTTC
CDR3: CSVVAATAYNEQFF

J: TRBJ1-1
V: TRBV6-5
D: -
size: -
DNA: TGTGCCAGCAGTTATGAAGACCAGAACACTGAAGCTTTCTTT
CDR3: CASSYEDQNTEAFF

J: TRBJ2-1
V: TRBV2
D: -
size: -
DNA: TGTGCCAGCAGTGTCTGGACAGCCCTGGCTGAGCAGTTCTTC
CDR3: CASSVWTALAEQFF

J: TRBJ2-5
V: TRBV20-1
D: TRBD1
size: -
DNA: TGCAGTGCTAGAGATCCCAGGGGGCTAGGAGAGACCCAGTACTTC
CDR3: CSARDPRGLGETQYF

J: TRBJ2-2
V: TRBV27
D: TRBD2
size: few
DNA: TGTGCCACCAGACGGGAGGCGACCACCGGGGAGCTGTTTTTT
CDR3: CATRREATTGELFF

J: TRBJ2-7
V: TRBV4-3
D: -
size: -
DNA: TGCGCCAGCAGCCAAGGCTGGCCCCCGGAAACCTACGAGCAGTACTTC
CDR3: CASSQGWPPETYEQYF

J: TRBJ2-1
V: TRBV18
D: -
size: -
DNA: TGTGCCAGCTCCCCGCCGGAGGAGTGGGATGAGCAGTTCTTC
CDR3: CASSPPEEWDEQFF

J: TRBJ2-2
V: TRBV4-2
D: -
size: many
DNA: TGTGCCAGCAGCCAAGTTGCGGACATCTGGAACACCGGGGAGCTGTTTTTT
CDR3: CASSQVADIWNTGELFF

J: TRBJ2-1
V: TRBV5-5
D: -
size: many
DNA: TGTGCCAGCAGCTTGAGTGGCCTCCCCTCCTACAATGAGCAGTTCTTC
CDR3: CASSLSGLPSYNEQFF

J: TRBJ1-1
V: TRBV20-1
D: -
size: few
DNA: TGCAGTGCTAGGGGCTTCGGGGGCTACACTGAAGCTTTCTTT
CDR3: CSARGFGGYTEAFF

J: TRBJ2-7
V: TRBV7-9
D: -
size: few
DNA: TGTGCCAGCAGCTTAGGTTCCCCCGAGCAGTACTTC
CDR3: CASSLGSPEQYF

J: TRBJ1-1
V: TRBV6-1
D: -
size: -
DNA: TGTGCCAGCAGTGAAGCGTGGGGGTTGAACACTGAAGCTTTCTTT
CDR3: CASSEAWGLNTEAFF

J: TRBJ2-7
V: TRBV19
D: TRBD1
size: -
DNA: TGTGCCAGTAGTACCAGGGGGCTCGACGAGCAGTACTTC
CDR3: CASSTRGLDEQYF

J: TRBJ1-5
V: TRBV3-1
D: -
size: few
DNA: TGTGCCAGCAGCCAAGAGATCGGGATTCGTCAGCCCCAGCATTTT
CDR3: CASSQEIGIRQPQHF

J: TRBJ2-7
V: TRBV5-6
D: -
size: -
DNA: TGTGCCAGCAGCCCGGCCCCGGAGCCTACCCCGGCCTACGAGCAGTACTTC
CDR3: CASSPAPEPTPAYEQYF

J: TRBJ1-1
V: TRBV29-1
D: -
size: few
DNA: TGCAGCTCCCTCTTGGCAGGAAGAACTGAAGCTTTCTTT
CDR3: CSSLLAGRTEAFF

J: TRBJ2-5
V: TRBV6-5
D: TRBD2
size: -
DNA: TGTGCCAGCAGTTGGGGACTAGCGGGAGACGAAGAGACCCAGTACTTC
CDR3: CASSWGLAGDEETQYF

J: TRBJ2-6
V: TRBV6-5
D: -
size: many
DNA: TGTGCCAGCAGTTACTCGGGGGGAGCTGGGGCCAACGTCCTGACTTTC
CDR3: CASSYSGGAGANVLTF

J: TRBJ2-7
V: TRBV3-1
D: TRBD1
size: few
DNA: TGTGCCAGCAGCCAGGGACAGACCTACGAGCAGTACTTC
CDR3: CASSQGQTYEQYF

J: TRBJ2-1
V: TRBV29-1
D: TRBD2
size: -
DNA: TGCAGCGTTGAATCCGGGACTAGACCCTACAATGAGCAGTTCTTC
CDR3: CSVESGTRPYNEQFF

J: TRBJ2-7
V: TRBV29-1
D: TRBD1
size: -
DNA: TGCAGCGTTGGACAGGGCCTTGACTACGAGCAGTACTTC
CDR3: CSVGQGLDYEQYF

J: TRBJ2-7
V: TRBV25-1
D: -
size: -
DNA: TGTGCCAGCAGTGACAGGGGACCTTCCTACGAGCAGTACTTC
CDR3: CASSDRGPSYEQYF

J: TRBJ2-7
V: TRBV15
D: TRBD1
size: few
DNA: TGTGCCACCAGCGCGGACCGTTACAGGGGCTCCTACGAGCAGTACTTC
CDR3: CATSADRYRGSYEQYF

J: TRBJ2-7
V: TRBV9
D: TRBD2
size: few
DNA: TGTGCCAGCAGCCTCGGGAGCGGGGCCTCCTACGAGCAGTACTTC
CDR3: CASSLGSGASYEQYF

J: TRBJ2-1
V: TRBV15
D: TRBD2
size: -
DNA: TGTGCCACCAGCGGGCTAGCGGTCAATGAGCAGTTCTTC
CDR3: CATSGLAVNEQFF

J: TRBJ2-5
V: TRBV5-1
D: -
size: -
DNA: TGCGCCAGCAGCTTGACCAACGACAGGTACCAAGAGACCCAGTACTTC
CDR3: CASSLTNDRYQETQYF

J: TRBJ2-1
V: TRBV4-1
D: -
size: -
DNA: TGCGCCAGCAGCCAAGAATGGGCGGACAATGAGCAGTTCTTC
CDR3: CASSQEWADNEQFF

J: TRBJ1-1
V: TRBV29-1
D: TRBD1
size: many
DNA: TGCAGCCCATACAGGGGCACTGAAGCTTTCTTT
CDR3: CSPYRGTEAFF

J: TRBJ2-3
V: TRBV12-3/TRBV12-4
D: TRBD1
size: many
DNA: TGTGCCAGCAGTTTGACAGGGGGCTGGGGCACAGATACGCAGTATTTT
CDR3: CASSLTGGWGTDTQYF

J: TRBJ2-1
V: TRBV6-5
D: -
size: -
DNA: TGTGCCAGCAGGGGTTTGACTAGAGCCTACAATGAGCAGTTCTTC
CDR3: CASRGLTRAYNEQFF

J: TRBJ2-3
V: TRBV20-1
D: TRBD2
size: many
DNA: TGCAGTGCTAGAGATATAGGGGGGACTAGTAATCCAGATACGCAGTATTTT
CDR3: CSARDIGGTSNPDTQYF

J: TRBJ2-1
V: TRBV12-3/TRBV12-4
D: -
size: few
DNA: TGTGCCAGCAGCGACGCCGCCGACTTCATACAAACGAGTGAGCAGTTCTTC
CDR3: CASSDAADFIQTSEQFF

J: TRBJ2-1
V: TRBV7-6
D: -
size: -
DNA: TGTGCCAGCAGCCTAAGAATACAGGGTCCTGAGCAGTTCTTC
CDR3: CASSLRIQGPEQFF

J: TRBJ2-7
V: TRBV4-1
D: TRBD1
size: few
DNA: TGCGCCAGCAGCCAAGAGCAGGACAGGGGCGGGGGATACGAGCAGTACTTC
CDR3: CASSQEQDRGGGYEQYF

J: TRBJ1-2
V: TRBV20-1
D: TRBD1
size: -
DNA: TGCAGTGCTAGAGATGCGGGACAGGGGGTCTATGGCTACACCTTC
CDR3: CSARDAGQGVYGYTF

J: TRBJ1-2
V: TRBV19
D: -
size: few
DNA: TGTGCCAGTAGTATCCCAGAGGGCTATGGCTACACCTTC
CDR3: CASSIPEGYGYTF

J: TRBJ2-5
V: TRBV28
D: TRBD1
size: few
DNA: TGTGCCGGCTCCTGGGACAGGGCGAAGACCCAGTACTTC
CDR3: CAGSWDRAKTQYF

J: TRBJ2-3
V: TRBV4-3
D: TRBD1
size: -
DNA: TGCGCCAGCAGCCAAGAAAGCGGGACAGGGGTTCAGTATTTT
CDR3: CASSQESGTGVQYF

J: TRBJ2-6
V: TRBV29-1
D: TRBD1
size: many
DNA: TGCAGCGTTATGGGACAGGGGCCCTCTGGGGCCAACGTCCTGACTTTC
CDR3: CSVMGQGPSGANVLTF

J: TRBJ1-3
V: TRBV12-3/TRBV12-4
D: -
size: -
DNA: TGTGCCAGCATCCCCTGGGGCAGTTTCTCTGGAAACACCATATATTTT
CDR3: CASIPWGSFSGNTIYF

J: TRBJ1-5
V: TRBV9
D: -
size: -
DNA: TGTGCCAGCAGCGCCGGGGGGTCAGGTCAGCCCCAGCATTTT
CDR3: CASSAGGSGQPQHF